This T cell receptor beta chain was captured in a study of T cell repertoires in cytomegalovirus infection. Study summary: Alongside well-studied HLA-B-restricted CMV epitopes, recently identified HLA-C-restricted CMV epitopes were also used. CMV infection together with matching HLA type was indicated by public TCR beta signatures.

Trimming left V 2 bases short and J 4 bases short, with 14 bases between. The CDR3 contains 15 residues. One entry per CDR3 protein, called by TCRdb with MiXCR from the reads. Of 450,000 to 600,000 distinct CDR3 sequences listed, about 42% are singletons. Points on this clonotype: Its antigen is undetermined.

Study observations and caveats: Within the response measured ex vivo, HLA-C-restricted CMV-specific TCR beta clonotypes were dominant.

The TCR originated in a human donor in good health (CMV status not recorded). Some clones in this sample may be carry-over from other donors' samples. Source: cultured PBMCs, taken from culture after CMV antigen stimulation. The rearrangement joins TRBV12-3 or TRBV12-4 to TRBJ2-5; TRBD2 is a possible D gene (5 bases). Here the CDR3 DNA reads TGTGCCAGCAGTTTATCCCCCCGGGGAGTAGAGACCCAGTACTTC. Translation gives CASSLSPRGVETQYF.